This T cell receptor beta chain derives from a study of CD8+CD57+ T cells in acquired aplastic anemia. Study-wide background: An average of roughly 3 ug of DNA was obtained from sorted CD4+ and CD8+ cells. There were roughly 10 million reads, on average, for CD4+ cells from healthy donors. Whole-study results and caveats: Comparison of patients with controls identified around 28 shared CD8+ CDR3 sequences. Between patients and controls, CD8+ Simpson's diversity did not vary significantly.

Genomic DNA served as template for TCR beta VDJ and CDR3 profiling. TCRdb analysed the reads with MiXCR anew, one entry per CDR3 protein. Of about 150,000 distinct CDR3 sequences listed, around two fifths are singletons. This clonotype was seen at least ten times. The antigen is undetermined. The J segment lost 6 bases and the V segment lost 4 bases, leaving 7 bases of the junction unmatched. Germline V CDR1 and CDR2: DFQATT, SNEGSKA (reference sequence). This CDR3 comprises 14 residues. The sequence was collected from a human donor in good health, serving as a control. The sample was sorted CD4+, CD8+, or CD8+CD57+ T cells (not recorded which) from PBMCs. This chain connects TRBV20-1 to TRBJ2-1, with TRBD2 matching 9 bases. CDR3 region: CSANPSGRTNEQFF. DNA for the CDR3: TGCAGTGCTAACCCCAGCGGGAGGACCAATGAGCAGTTCTTC.